This T cell receptor (beta chain) comes out of a study of CD8 T cells in Susac syndrome. Study-wide points: In its TCR sequencing and HLA analysis, the study acknowledged that the number of individuals was relatively small.

About this clonotype itself: Antigen unknown.

TEMRA cells were enriched by FACS, and CD4+ and CD8+ T cells were negatively isolated. CDR1 MNHEY and CDR2 SVGAGI come from the germline V gene. The ends were cut back, 5 bases at V and 6 bases at J, with 10 bases in the middle. This CDR3 spans 13 amino acids. The authors reverse transcribed roughly 0.5 to 1 ug RNA with random hexamers. Amplification of TCR beta CDR3 by immunoSEQ multiplex PCR spanned 54 Vbeta and 13 Jbeta. TCRdb fed the immunoSEQ multiplex PCR reads into MiXCR, producing one record per CDR3 protein. The table lists approximately 150,000 distinct CDR3 sequences, roughly 94% of them singletons.

The V and J genes are TRBV6-5 and TRBJ1-4; tentatively, D is TRBD1 (6 bases). The sample comprised CD4+ T cells from PBMCs. The TCR comes from a human donor in good health. CDR3 residues: CASSPDRHEKLFF. The CDR3 coding sequence is TGTGCCAGCAGTCCTGACAGGCATGAAAAACTGTTTTTT.